A single sample is the source of the 22 T cell receptor beta chains below, sequenced in a study. TCRdb used MiXCR to reprocess the 5' RACE reads, holding one entry per CDR3 protein. The profile shows about 55,000 distinct CDR3 sequences, roughly a sixth of them singletons. Sequencing used naive CD4+ T cells sorted from blood. Indicated subset: naive CD4+ T cells, CD4+CD45RA+CD25-. Receptor source: a female donor with breast cancer.

The rearrangement joins TRBV7-9 to TRBJ1-3; D possibly corresponds to TRBD1 (5 bases). Germline CDR1 SEHNR, CDR2 FQNEAQ (reference sequence). V was shortened by 4 bases and J by 1 base, with 11 bases between the two germline ends. The length of the CDR3 is 15 residues. CDR3 DNA: TGTGCCAGCAGCTCCTTCAGGGATTCTGGAAACACCATATATTTT. Its translation is CASSSFRDSGNTIYF.

This clonotype appeared a few times. The V call is TRBV5-1, the J call TRBJ1-1; D ambiguous. The CDR3 has 14 amino acids. V gave up 4 bases and J gave up 1 base, with 11 bases separating them. Germline CDR1 is SGHRS and CDR2 is YFSETQ. For the CDR3, the DNA is TGCGCCAGCAGCCTCCGTACAGCGAACACTGAAGCTTTCTTT. This codes for CASSLRTANTEAFF.

This clonotype was observed a single time. The CDR3 here is CASSSGLAIDMDTQYF. The DNA of the CDR3 is TGTGCCAGCAGCTCCGGACTAGCGATTGACATGGATACGCAGTATTTT. The chain couples TRBV5-6 to TRBJ2-3; 9 nucleotides line up with TRBD2. The germline CDR1 and CDR2 sequences are SGHDT and YYEEEE. The CDR3 sequence is 16 residues long. V lost 3 bases, J lost 6 bases, and 11 bases stayed unmatched. The variable domain in full, completed from reference TRBV5-6 and TRBJ2-3, reads DAGVTQSPTHLIKTRGQQVTLRCSPKSGHDTVSWYQQALGQGPQFIFQYYEEEERQRGNFPDRFSGHQFPNYSSELNVNALLLGDSALYLCASSSGLAIDMDTQYFGPGTRLTVL.

This clonotype was observed at least ten times. J is TRBJ2-7 and V is TRBV20-1; 16 positions agree with TRBD2. After removal of 6 bases from V and 1 base from J, the junction contained 12 bases not matched to a gene. Per germline, CDR1 DFQATT and CDR2 SNEGSKA (reference sequence). This CDR3 is built from 18 residues. This chain's CDR3 is CSAPKETGLAGGSYEQYF. The DNA of the CDR3 is TGCAGTGCCCCAAAGGAAACGGGACTAGCGGGAGGGTCCTACGAGCAGTACTTC.

For this clonotype: A much larger clone differs from this one at a single base, so this may be a read error. Given the absence of the conserved phenylalanine or tryptophan at the CDR3 end, a read error is likely. The V and J genes are TRBV5-4 and TRBJ2-2, with 8 bases fitting TRBD1. Germline V gene sequence: CDR1 SGHNT, CDR2 YYREEE (reference sequence). The CDR3 has 14 residues. Germline trimming cut 4 bases from V and 5 bases from J; bases unmatched to any gene: 4. CDR3 in amino acids: CASSAGQATGELFY. CDR3 sequence (DNA): TGTGCCAGCAGCGCGGGACAGGCGACCGGGGAGCTGTTTTAT.

Turning to this clonotype: The CDR3 carries no conserved terminal phenylalanine or tryptophan, so it likely arises from a read error. This chain uses TRBV6-2 or TRBV6-3 with TRBJ2-1; weak D call: TRBD1 (7 bases). Germline loops: CDR1 MNHEY, CDR2 SVGEGT. V lost 7 bases and J 7 bases, leaving 26 bases between the germline ends. The CDR3 runs to 17 residues. CDR3 nucleotides: TGTGCCAGCACCCCCGCTGGTTCGGGCAGGGGGGCGAATGAGCAGTTCTCC. Residues: CASTPAGSGRGANEQFS.

Here the CDR3 reads CSARDEYTGELFF. For the CDR3, the DNA is TGCAGCGCTAGGGACGAGTACACCGGGGAGCTGTTTTTT. The V and J genes are TRBV29-1 and TRBJ2-2, with D perhaps given as TRBD1 or TRBD2 (5 bases each). This CDR3 has 13 amino acids. The ends were cut back, 7 bases at V and 3 bases at J, with 12 bases in the middle. Germline V gene lookup returns CDR1 SQVTM and CDR2 ANQGSEA.

This clonotype came up a few times. The rearrangement links TRBV19 to TRBJ2-1, with TRBD1 matching over 8 bases. The CDR3 sequence is 15 residues long. Looked up from germline, CDR1 is LNHDA and CDR2 is SQIVND (reference sequence). Trimming at V came to 3 bases and at J to 2 bases, leaving 3 bases not matched to a gene. The CDR3 spells CASSMGQVPYNEQFF. As DNA, the CDR3 is TGTGCCAGTAGTATGGGACAGGTGCCCTACAATGAGCAGTTCTTC. The variable domain in full, completed from reference TRBV19 and TRBJ2-1, reads DGGITQSPKYLFRKEGQNVTLSCEQNLNHDAMYWYRQDPGQGLRLIYYSQIVNDFQKGDIAEGYSVSREKKESFPLTVTSAQKNPTAFYLCASSMGQVPYNEQFFGPGTRLTVL.

This clonotype was detected many times. The J gene is TRBJ2-7, the V gene TRBV6-6; D is perhaps TRBD1 (5 bases). The germline V gene has CDR1 MNHNY and CDR2 SVGAGI (reference sequence). The CDR3 consists of 15 residues. The V end lost 6 bases, the J end lost 0 bases, and 15 bases lay between the germline ends. In nucleotides, the CDR3 is TGTGCCAGCAGCCCAAACGTAGGGGACTCCTACGAGCAGTACTTC. Its protein is CASSPNVGDSYEQYF.

The gene calls are TRBV7-9 and TRBJ1-4, with 7 bases that match TRBD1. The V segment lost 6 bases and the J segment 2 bases; nucleotides outside the gene matches: 3. CDR3 size: 14 residues. CDR1 is SEHNR and CDR2 is FQNEAQ in the germline V gene (reference sequence). The DNA of the CDR3 is TGTGCCAGCAGGGCGACAGGGACTAATGAAAAACTGTTTTTT. It codes for CASRATGTNEKLFF.

The chain has TRBV28 and TRBJ2-6; D unresolved. CDR1 is MDHEN and CDR2 is SYDVKM in the germline V gene. The V end lost 7 bases, the J end lost 5 bases, and 6 bases lay between the germline ends. The CDR3 runs 12 residues. The DNA of the CDR3 is TGTGCCAGCAATGAACGGGCCAACGTCCTGACTTTC. Protein product: CASNERANVLTF.

With regard to this clonotype: A single base separates this from a much larger clone, so it may be a read error. The rearrangement joins TRBV5-1 to TRBJ2-3; D gene uncertain. The CDR3 spans 14 residues. The germline gives CDR1 SGHRS, CDR2 YFSETQ. V was pared by 0 bases and J by 4 bases, with 9 bases between. The chain's CDR3 is CASSLDSGPDTQYF. The CDR3 DNA reads TGCGCCAGCAGCTTGGACAGTGGCCCAGATACGCAGTATTTT.

On this clonotype itself: With a much larger clone just one base away, this may be a read error. This chain links TRBV29-1 with TRBJ1-2; D not certain. This CDR3 is 13 amino acids long. V lost 8 bases to trimming and J lost 3 bases, with 16 bases between them. From germline, CDR1 is SQVTM and CDR2 ANQGSEA. CDR3 region: CSIQRNSDYGYTF. The CDR3, as DNA: TGCAGCATTCAAAGGAATTCCGACTATGGCTACACCTTC. The whole variable domain, remainder taken from reference TRBV29-1 and TRBJ1-2, is SAVISQKPSRDICQRGTSLTIQCQVDSQVTMMFWYRQQPGQSLTLIATANQGSEATYESGFVIDKFPISRPNLTFSTLTVSNMSPEDSSIYLCSIQRNSDYGYTFGSGTRLTVV.

J is TRBJ1-4 and V is TRBV5-1; perhaps TRBD1 as D (5 bases). Per germline, CDR1 SGHRS and CDR2 YFSETQ. This CDR3 has 15 residues. Trimming cost V 4 bases and J 4 bases, with 14 bases left between them. The CDR3 loop reads CASSITGTGNEKLFF. The CDR3 DNA follows: TGCGCCAGCAGCATCACCGGGACCGGTAATGAAAAACTGTTTTTT.

This clonotype was counted only a few times. The CDR3 DNA reads as TGCGCCAGCATAAGGGGAAACACCGGGGAGCTGTTTTTT. This translates into CASIRGNTGELFF. J is TRBJ2-2 and V is TRBV5-1; TRBD1 is a possible D gene (5 bases). Looked up from germline, CDR1 is SGHRS and CDR2 is YFSETQ. This CDR3 spans 13 amino acids. With 6 bases removed from V and 2 bases from J, the gap between germline ends came to 8 bases. Using reference TRBV5-1 and TRBJ2-2 for the parts outside the CDR3, the full variable domain is KAGVTQTPRYLIKTRGQQVTLSCSPISGHRSVSWYQQTPGQGLQFLFEYFSETQRNKGNFPGRFSGRQFSNSRSEMNVSTLELGDSALYLCASIRGNTGELFFGEGSRLTVL.

This clonotype was recorded a few times. The chain uses TRBV7-2 and TRBJ1-5; a possible D gene is TRBD1 (6 bases). Trimming took off 5 bases at V and 4 bases at J, with 18 bases between the two ends. The germline gives CDR1 SGHTA, CDR2 FQGNSA. This CDR3 has 16 amino acids. The CDR3, as DNA: TGTGCCAGCAGCCCCGGGGTGGGGGCAGGGAATCAGCCCCAGCATTTT. Its translation is CASSPGVGAGNQPQHF.

This sequence joins TRBV5-1 and TRBJ2-1; tentatively, D is TRBD2 (6 bases). Per germline, CDR1 SGHRS and CDR2 YFSETQ. V lost 5 bases to trimming and J lost 4 bases, with 19 bases between them. The CDR3 loop spans 16 amino acids. CDR3: CASRLRGSSGYNEQFF. CDR3 DNA: TGCGCCAGCAGGCTCCGTGGGAGTAGCGGATACAATGAGCAGTTCTTC.

The V and J genes are TRBV28 and TRBJ2-1; 12 nucleotides line up with TRBD2. Germline trimming cut 7 bases from V and 0 bases from J; bases unmatched to any gene: 7. The CDR3 totals 17 residues. Germline V lookup: CDR1 MDHEN, CDR2 SYDVKM. DNA for the CDR3: TGTGCCAGCAAGGGACTAGCGGGTAGGAGCTCCTACAATGAGCAGTTCTTC. Amino acids: CASKGLAGRSSYNEQFF.

This clonotype was observed at least ten times. The genes are TRBV28 and TRBJ2-7; 13 nucleotides agree with TRBD2. Germline V CDR1 and CDR2: MDHEN, SYDVKM. This CDR3 contains 16 residues. With 6 bases clipped from V and 3 bases from J, the junction kept 8 bases outside the gene matches. In DNA form, the CDR3 reads TGTGCCAGCAGCCCTCCGGGACTAGCGGGACACTACGAGCAGTACTTC. Encoded protein: CASSPPGLAGHYEQYF.

Concerning this clonotype: One base away lies a much larger clone, so this may be a sequencing read error. The chain links TRBV6-5 to TRBJ2-7; TRBD2 might be the D (7 bases). Germline CDR1 is MNHEY and CDR2 is SVGAGI. The CDR3 spans 17 residues. CDR3 residues: CASSYQAGGASSYERYF. As DNA, the CDR3 is TGTGCCAGCAGTTACCAGGCTGGGGGGGCTAGCTCCTACGAGCGGTACTTC.

This clonotype was counted many times. CDR3 DNA: TGTGCCAGCAGTTACGATCCAGGGCCGGGGGAGACCCAGTACTTC. This codes for CASSYDPGPGETQYF. The gene calls are TRBV6-5 and TRBJ2-5; the D call may be TRBD1 or TRBD2 (5 bases each). V was shortened by 2 bases and J by 5 bases, with 15 bases between the two germline ends. Germline V gene data show CDR1 as MNHEY and CDR2 as SVGAGI. This CDR3 is built from 15 residues.

The chain employs TRBV20-1 and TRBJ2-1, with 10 bases identical to TRBD2. The ends lost 2 bases at V and 11 bases at J; junction bases unmatched: 9. The germline V gene encodes CDR1 DFQATT and CDR2 SNEGSKA (reference sequence). This CDR3 spans 14 amino acids. CDR3 region: CSARKPSGRGQQFF. CDR3 DNA sequence: TGCAGTGCTAGAAAGCCTAGCGGGAGAGGACAGCAGTTCTTC.